These 21 T cell receptor beta chains originate from one sample sequenced in a study of T cell responses to AZD1222 COVID-19 vaccine listed by TCRdb under 2021. The time point tag for this specimen amounts to: about 28 days (+/-7) after the second vaccine dose. Library preparation used the immunoSEQ multiplex PCR assay. In its TCRdb copy, this immuneACCESS table keeps in-frame sequences only and misses some clones. Where compared with another copy, unresolved V genes explain less than half of these, and the others have no known cause. Across this sample there are 80,000 to 100,000 clones, with roughly nine tenths seen only once. Of the sample, about 2.5% falls within the top ten clones. The sample was peripheral blood, taken 28 days after the second AZD1222 dose. The receptors come from an adult who received the AZD1222 COVID-19 vaccine.

The genes are TRBV5-1 and TRBJ2-2; D may be TRBD1 (8 bases). V was cut by 4 bases and J by 4 bases, with 14 bases left in between. The germline gives CDR1 SGHRS, CDR2 YFSETQ. The CDR3 loop spans 15 amino acids. Written as DNA, the CDR3 is TGCGCCAGCAGCAGTTACAGGGGGGGCACCGGGGAGCTGTTTTTT. Translating it yields CASSSYRGGTGELFF.

This chain joins TRBV20-1 and TRBJ2-7, with D unclear. Germline V CDR1 and CDR2: DFQATT, SNEGSKA (reference sequence). CDR3 length equals 11 residues. V lost 6 bases and J 2 bases, leaving 8 bases between the germline ends. The DNA for the CDR3 is TGCAGTGCCGGGCCCACCTACGAGCAGTACTTC. Translating gives CSAGPTYEQYF.

This chain links TRBV12-3 or TRBV12-4 with TRBJ2-7, with 8 nucleotides matching TRBD1. The CDR3 loop spans 13 amino acids. Unmatched junction bases numbered 4, after V lost 3 bases and J lost 6 bases. CDR3 residues: CASSFRQGPEQYF. CDR3 nucleotides: TGTGCCAGCAGTTTCCGACAGGGGCCCGAGCAGTACTTC.

The chain recombines TRBV4-3 with TRBJ1-1; unclear D gene. Germline V gene lookup returns CDR1 LGHNA and CDR2 YSLEER. The CDR3 is made up of 14 amino acids. V was pared by 4 bases and J by 4 bases, with 13 bases between. CDR3 in DNA: TGCGCCAGCAGCCCACAAGTGGTGGCCACTGAAGCTTTCTTT. The encoded protein is CASSPQVVATEAFF.

This clone showed up just once. The chain couples TRBV6-5 to TRBJ1-6; D ambiguous. V dropped 5 bases and J dropped 13 bases, with 12 bases sitting between them. This CDR3 contains 12 residues. From germline, CDR1 is MNHEY and CDR2 SVGAGI. CDR3 region: CASSHDRGPLHF. The CDR3 nucleotides are TGTGCCAGCAGTCACGACCGAGGCCCCCTCCACTTT.

The V gene is TRBV2, the J gene TRBJ2-5; D gene ambiguous. The ends were cut back, 8 bases at V and 2 bases at J, with 9 bases in the middle. The CDR3 length is 12 residues. The germline V gene encodes CDR1 SNHLY and CDR2 FYNNEI. The CDR3 reads CASQALQETQYF. Here the CDR3 DNA reads TGTGCCAGCCAAGCGCTGCAAGAGACCCAGTACTTC.

The chain combines TRBV10-3 with TRBJ1-1; D unresolved. The germline gives CDR1 ENHRY, CDR2 SYGVKD. CDR3 size: 12 residues. The CDR3 reads CASKVGPTEAFF. The CDR3 DNA reads TGTGCTTCGAAAGTAGGGCCCACTGAAGCTTTCTTT.

V gene TRBV6-5 combines with J gene TRBJ2-2; no definite D call. This CDR3 is 13 amino acids long. In germline, CDR1 is MNHEY, CDR2 SVGAGI. The germline V and J ends were trimmed by 7 bases and 0 bases, with 6 bases remaining between them. CDR3 bases: TGTGCCAGCAAACAGTCGAACACCGGGGAGCTGTTTTTT. It encodes CASKQSNTGELFF.

This clone was observed once. V and J are TRBV9 and TRBJ1-6, with a weak D call TRBD1 (6 bases). This CDR3 spans 16 amino acids. CDR1 is SGDLS, CDR2 YYNGEE, per germline. Trimming pared 4 bases from V and 9 bases from J, leaving 20 bases between. CDR3 in DNA: TGTGCCAGCAGCCCCCACACAGGGAACCTAGCTTCACCCCTCCACTTT. This gives the protein CASSPHTGNLASPLHF.

The genes are TRBV11-3 and TRBJ2-2; the D is unclear. This CDR3 comprises 16 residues. Trimming pared 1 base from V and 0 bases from J, leaving 9 bases between. Germline-derived CDR1 and CDR2 are SGHNT and YENEEA. The CDR3 loop is CASSLVGSPNTGELFF. CDR3 bases: TGTGCCAGCAGCTTAGTTGGCTCCCCGAACACCGGGGAGCTGTTTTTT.

The chain recombines TRBV5-5 with TRBJ2-7, with no clear D. This CDR3 is built from 12 residues. V gave up 1 base and J gave up 2 bases, with 4 bases separating them. Germline loops: CDR1 SGHKS, CDR2 YYEKEE (reference sequence). The CDR3 DNA sequence: TGTGCCAGCAGCTTGTTGACCTACGAGCAGTACTTC. It translates to CASSLLTYEQYF. Based on the CDR3 plus reference TRBV5-5 and TRBJ2-7, the full variable domain is DAGVTQSPTHLIKTRGQQVTLRCSPISGHKSVSWYQQVLGQGPQFIFQYYEKEERGRGNFPDRFSARQFPNYSSELNVNALLLGDSALYLCASSLLTYEQYFGPGTRLTVT.

CDR3 in amino acids: CASSQRTSGRGETQYF. The CDR3 DNA reads TGTGCCAGCAGCCAAAGGACTAGCGGGAGAGGAGAGACCCAGTACTTC. The chain is built from TRBV4-2 and TRBJ2-5; TRBD2 aligns across 13 bases. This CDR3 is built from 16 residues. The trim removed 2 bases at V and 4 bases at J, leaving 4 bases unmatched. Per germline, CDR1 LGHNA and CDR2 YNFKEQ.

Ten or more counts support this clone. CDR3 region: CASSEGQGAVYGYTF. In nucleotides, the CDR3 is TGTGCCAGCAGCGAGGGGCAGGGGGCGGTCTATGGCTACACCTTC. This chain joins TRBV5-4 and TRBJ1-2, with 8 bases lining up with TRBD1. CDR1 and CDR2 (germline): SGHNT, YYREEE (reference sequence). The CDR3 contains 15 residues. V shed 4 bases and J 4 bases; nucleotides not matched to a gene: 9. Full variable domain (rest looked up from reference TRBV5-4 and TRBJ1-2): ETGVTQSPTHLIKTRGQQVTLRCSSQSGHNTVSWYQQALGQGPQFIFQYYREEENGRGNFPPRFSGLQFPNYSSELNVNALELDDSALYLCASSEGQGAVYGYTFGSGTRLTVV.

The rearrangement joins TRBV7-8 to TRBJ2-1; 12 nucleotides match TRBD2. Trimming at V came to 2 bases and at J to 7 bases, leaving 6 bases not matched to a gene. CDR1 SGHVS and CDR2 FQNEAQ come from the germline V gene. This CDR3 region has 16 residues. CDR3 region: CASSLLGTSGRNEQFF. The CDR3 DNA reads TGTGCCAGCAGCTTACTCGGGACTAGCGGGCGGAATGAGCAGTTCTTC.

This clone was seen only once. This chain connects TRBV6-5 to TRBJ2-5, with D possibly matching TRBD2 (6 bases). V dropped 5 bases and J dropped 5 bases, with 18 bases sitting between them. The CDR3 loop spans 15 amino acids. The germline gives CDR1 MNHEY, CDR2 SVGAGI. CDR3 sequence: CASSRTGVGWETQYF. The DNA for the CDR3 is TGTGCCAGCAGTAGAACGGGGGTAGGGTGGGAGACCCAGTACTTC.

This clone appeared a single time. The chain links TRBV10-3 to TRBJ1-1; tentative D call: TRBD1 (5 bases). V lost 11 bases, J lost 1 base, and 14 bases lay in between. Germline V lookup: CDR1 ENHRY, CDR2 SYGVKD. The CDR3 is made up of 13 amino acids. The CDR3 DNA reads TGTGCCGCCTCGCAGGGCCCGAACACTGAAGCTTTCTTT. The encoded protein is CAASQGPNTEAFF.

The rearrangement links TRBV5-4 to TRBJ2-1, with D maybe TRBD2 (5 bases). CDR3 length: 16 residues. CDR1 is SGHNT, CDR2 YYREEE, per germline (reference sequence). V lost 4 bases and J 9 bases, leaving 23 bases between the germline ends. The CDR3 DNA is TGTGCCAGCAGCCCCCCCAGAGCTGCGGACTCAATTGAGCAGTTCTTC. Encoded protein: CASSPPRAADSIEQFF.

The V call is TRBV29-1, the J call TRBJ2-3; 11 bases line up with TRBD1. This CDR3 contains 14 residues. Germline CDR1 and CDR2: SQVTM and ANQGSEA. Trimming at V came to 3 bases and at J to 5 bases, leaving 4 bases not matched to a gene. DNA of the CDR3: TGCAGCGTTGACGGCGGGACAGGGGGAGATACGCAGTATTTT. Translating gives CSVDGGTGGDTQYF.

The chain couples TRBV2 to TRBJ1-1; TRBD1 matches 8 bases. After removal of 4 bases from V and 3 bases from J, the junction contained 1 base not matched to a gene. The CDR3 runs to 13 residues. Per germline, CDR1 SNHLY and CDR2 FYNNEI. The CDR3 here is CASSADRDTEAFF. CDR3 sequence (DNA): TGTGCCAGCAGTGCGGACAGGGACACTGAAGCTTTCTTT.

The J gene is TRBJ1-2, the V gene TRBV18, with D unresolved. The germline gives CDR1 KGHSH, CDR2 LQKENI. Trimming pared 0 bases from V and 4 bases from J, leaving 12 bases between. CDR3 length equals 15 residues. In DNA, the CDR3 is TGTGCCAGCTCACCACCGGGAACCTTTAGCTATGGCTACACCTTC. Translated, it gives CASSPPGTFSYGYTF.

The rearrangement uses TRBV19 and TRBJ1-5, with D possibly TRBD1 on 5 matching bases. The germline V and J ends were trimmed by 5 bases and 1 base, with 9 bases remaining between them. CDR1 is LNHDA and CDR2 is SQIVND in the germline V gene (reference sequence). This CDR3 has 14 residues. CDR3 sequence: CASSVRGSNQPQHF. In nucleotides, the CDR3 is TGTGCCAGTAGTGTCCGGGGCAGCAATCAGCCCCAGCATTTT.